This entry lists 21 T cell receptor beta chains sequenced from one sample in a study of CD8 T cells in ankylosing spondylitis. Each CDR3 protein is one row after TCRdb ran MiXCR on the 5' RACE reads. The profile covers fewer than 500,000 distinct CDR3 sequences, with around 22% appearing a single time and about 16% taken by the ten largest. Study-wide results and limits: A motif in TCR beta, a set of under 10 highly homologous variants, appeared characteristic of ankylosing spondylitis blood.

These receptors have no identified antigens. Sequencing was performed on blood, either unsorted or a sorted T cell fraction (not recorded which). These receptor sequences come from a male donor with ankylosing spondylitis.

The chain couples TRBV20-1 to TRBJ2-5; no clear D. CDR3 size: 11 residues. The germline V gene encodes CDR1 DFQATT and CDR2 SNEGSKA (reference sequence). V lost 8 bases to trimming and J lost 2 bases, with 9 bases between them. DNA for the CDR3: TGCAGTAACTGGCGGCAAGAGACCCAGTACTTC. Residues: CSNWRQETQYF.

This clonotype was recorded a few times. The chain employs TRBV6-1 and TRBJ2-7; 9 nucleotides line up with TRBD1. After removal of 6 bases from V and 6 bases from J, the junction contained 12 bases not matched to a gene. The CDR3 is 15 amino acids. Germline CDR1 is MNHNS and CDR2 is SASEGT. CDR3 coding DNA: TGTGCCAGCAGACGAGACCGGGACAGGGATGGCGAGCAGTACTTC. This sequence encodes CASRRDRDRDGEQYF.

The CDR3 here is CASSIRDSSYNEQFF. The CDR3 DNA reads TGTGCCAGTAGTATCAGGGACAGCTCCTACAATGAGCAGTTCTTC. V is TRBV19 and J is TRBJ2-1, with 7 bases identical to TRBD1. This CDR3 has 15 residues. Germline assignment: CDR1 LNHDA and CDR2 SQIVND (reference sequence). The V segment lost 3 bases and the J segment 0 bases; nucleotides outside the gene matches: 2.

CDR3 region: CSAGTDSNQPQHF. The DNA of the CDR3 is TGCAGTGCTGGGACGGATAGCAATCAGCCCCAGCATTTT. This rearrangement joins TRBV20-1 to TRBJ1-5, with D possibly TRBD1 on 5 matching bases. V lost 5 bases, J lost 0 bases, and 8 bases lay in between. Germline V gives CDR1 DFQATT, CDR2 SNEGSKA (reference sequence). This CDR3 is built from 13 residues.

The V gene is TRBV4-1, the J gene TRBJ1-2; D remains unclear. Trimming took 0 bases from V and 1 from J, leaving 6 bases between them. The CDR3 covers 14 residues. Germline values: CDR1 MGHRA, CDR2 YSYEKL. CDR3 loop: CASSQDGLNYGYTF. CDR3 nucleotide sequence: TGCGCCAGCAGCCAAGACGGGCTTAACTATGGCTACACCTTC.

The chain couples TRBV5-1 to TRBJ2-3; TRBD2 agrees at 10 bases. Germline CDR1 SGHRS, CDR2 YFSETQ. The CDR3 contains 16 residues. Losses at the gene ends were 2 bases for V and 3 bases for J; bases not matched to a gene: 6. This chain's CDR3 is CASSLNPSGSTDTQYF. CDR3 sequence (DNA): TGCGCCAGCAGCTTAAACCCTAGCGGGAGTACAGATACGCAGTATTTT. The full variable domain, in which reference TRBV5-1 and TRBJ2-3 provide the parts outside the CDR3, is KAGVTQTPRYLIKTRGQQVTLSCSPISGHRSVSWYQQTPGQGLQFLFEYFSETQRNKGNFPGRFSGRQFSNSRSEMNVSTLELGDSALYLCASSLNPSGSTDTQYFGPGTRLTVL.

The rearrangement joins TRBV7-8 to TRBJ2-1, with D perhaps TRBD2 (5 bases). This CDR3 spans 15 amino acids. V gave up 5 bases and J gave up 3 bases, with 14 bases separating them. Germline assignment: CDR1 SGHVS and CDR2 FQNEAQ. This chain's CDR3 is CASSLALAFYNEQFF. In DNA form, the CDR3 reads TGTGCCAGCAGCCTCGCGCTAGCTTTCTACAATGAGCAGTTCTTC.

The J gene is TRBJ2-3, the V gene TRBV4-1; D is perhaps TRBD1 (6 bases). CDR1 is MGHRA, CDR2 YSYEKL, per germline. Trimming removed 3 bases from V and 10 bases from J, with 29 bases in between. The CDR3 extends over 18 amino acids. The CDR3 is CASSHLTGQSFSPYAQYF. The CDR3 DNA sequence: TGCGCCAGCAGCCACCTCACAGGACAGTCTTTTTCCCCTTACGCGCAGTATTTT.

This clonotype turned up a few times. The chain employs TRBV27 and TRBJ1-6, with D uncertain. V was cut by 2 bases and J by 7 bases, with 6 bases left in between. Germline V CDR1 and CDR2: MNHEY, SMNVEV (reference sequence). The CDR3 has 13 residues. The CDR3 spells CASSLSRNSPLHF. In nucleotides, the CDR3 is TGTGCCAGCAGTTTAAGCCGAAATTCACCCCTCCACTTT.

The sample holds a few counts of this clonotype. This chain uses TRBV5-5 with TRBJ2-5, with a possible D match to TRBD2 (5 bases). V lost 2 bases and J lost 3, with 11 bases in between. The V gene's germline CDR1 is SGHKS and CDR2 YYEKEE (reference sequence). The CDR3 is made up of 14 amino acids. CDR3 bases: TGTGCCAGCAGCTTACGAGGAGGAAAAGAGACCCAGTACTTC. It is translated as CASSLRGGKETQYF.

This clonotype was counted at least ten times. The chain couples TRBV20-1 to TRBJ2-1; D is perhaps TRBD2 (6 bases). V was shortened by 5 bases and J by 8 bases, with 16 bases between the two germline ends. The germline gives CDR1 DFQATT, CDR2 SNEGSKA (reference sequence). The CDR3 covers 13 residues. The chain's CDR3 is CSAGVMREDEQFF. The CDR3 region has the DNA TGCAGTGCTGGGGTTATGAGGGAGGATGAGCAGTTCTTC.

V and J are TRBV20-1 and TRBJ2-7; 11 bases agree with TRBD2. The J segment lost 2 bases and the V segment lost 5 bases, leaving 11 bases of the junction unmatched. This CDR3 is 16 amino acids long. Germline lookup yields CDR1 DFQATT and CDR2 SNEGSKA (reference sequence). This CDR3 reads CSAPTSGDITAYEQYF. CDR3 nucleotides: TGCAGTGCTCCGACTAGCGGGGACATAACGGCCTACGAGCAGTACTTC.

The chain uses TRBV29-1 and TRBJ2-3; D unresolved. With 0 bases removed from V and 3 bases from J, the gap between germline ends came to 13 bases. The CDR3 contains 15 residues. Germline V gene lookup returns CDR1 SQVTM and CDR2 ANQGSEA. The CDR3 DNA reads TGCAGCGTTGAAGACCAGTTTCGGAGAACAGATACGCAGTATTTT. Its protein product is CSVEDQFRRTDTQYF.

The chain couples TRBV12-3 or TRBV12-4 to TRBJ2-7, with 7 bases identical to TRBD1. J gave up 2 bases and V 4 bases, and 14 bases lay outside the gene matches. The length of the CDR3 is 17 residues. This CDR3 reads CASSSLKTGSGTYEQYF. DNA of the CDR3: TGTGCCAGCAGTTCCCTTAAGACAGGGAGCGGTACCTACGAGCAGTACTTC.

V usage is TRBV20-1 and J usage is TRBJ2-1; no reliable D call. CDR1 is DFQATT and CDR2 is SNEGSKA in the germline V gene (reference sequence). Trimming took off 5 bases at V and 4 bases at J, with 9 bases between the two ends. The CDR3 sequence is 12 residues long. CDR3 sequence reads: CSADDWYNEQFF. Written as DNA, the CDR3 is TGCAGTGCTGACGACTGGTACAATGAGCAGTTCTTC.

In this sample, this clonotype turned up many times. The J gene is TRBJ2-2, the V gene TRBV28, with a possible D match to TRBD1 (5 bases). Trimming shortened V by 7 bases and J by 5 bases, and 11 bases separated the two germline ends. CDR1 MDHEN and CDR2 SYDVKM come from the germline V gene. CDR3 length: 13 residues. This CDR3 reads CASKMGRTGELFF. CDR3 nucleotides: TGTGCCAGCAAAATGGGGCGAACCGGGGAGCTGTTTTTT.

The chain has TRBV6-1 and TRBJ2-7; 14 bases agree with TRBD2. V lost 10 bases and J lost 0; bases outside the gene matches: 8. The CDR3 length is 16 residues. Germline CDR1 is MNHNS and CDR2 is SASEGT. The CDR3 nucleotides are TGTGCCACCAGAAGACTAGCGGGAGGGAACTCCTACGAGCAGTACTTC. Encoded protein: CATRRLAGGNSYEQYF.

V and J are TRBV10-1 and TRBJ2-2; D ambiguous. The CDR3 has 12 amino acids. V lost 8 bases and J lost 3, with 7 bases in between. The germline V gene encodes CDR1 WNHNN and CDR2 SYGVQD (reference sequence). The CDR3 bases are TGCGCCAGCGCTCGGGACACCGGGGAGCTGTTTTTT. Amino acid sequence: CASARDTGELFF.

This chain connects TRBV11-3 to TRBJ1-6; TRBD1 is a possible D gene (5 bases). V was trimmed by 5 bases and J by 7 bases, leaving 12 bases between them. The CDR3 is made up of 14 amino acids. From germline, CDR1 is SGHNT and CDR2 YENEEA. In DNA form, the CDR3 reads TGTGCCAGCAGCCCAGGGTTTGGCAATTCACCCCTCCACTTT. Its protein product is CASSPGFGNSPLHF. The complete variable domain, with remaining parts taken from reference TRBV11-3 and TRBJ1-6, reads EAGVVQSPRYKIIEKKQPVAFWCNPISGHNTLYWYLQNLGQGPELLIRYENEEAVDDSQLPKDRFSAERLKGVDSTLKIQPAELGDSAVYLCASSPGFGNSPLHFGNGTRLTVT.

The chain is built from TRBV6-5 and TRBJ2-5, with TRBD2 identical over 7 bases. The CDR3 length is 13 residues. Trimming at V came to 2 bases and at J to 9 bases, leaving 6 bases not matched to a gene. Germline CDR1 reads MNHEY; CDR2 reads SVGAGI. The CDR3 reads CASSYIAGVSQYF. The CDR3, as DNA: TGTGCCAGCAGTTACATTGCGGGAGTGTCCCAGTACTTC.

The V call is TRBV7-2, the J call TRBJ1-6, with 8 bases matching TRBD1. The CDR3 contains 15 residues. Losses at the gene ends were 4 bases for V and 9 bases for J; bases not matched to a gene: 8. CDR1 and CDR2 (germline): SGHTA, FQGNSA. CDR3 amino acids: CASSSGQGRASPLHF. In nucleotides, the CDR3 is TGTGCCAGCAGCTCCGGACAGGGAAGGGCTTCACCCCTCCACTTT.